The clone carrying this T cell receptor beta chain was picked up many times. This entry belongs to a study of blood T cell repertoires in COVID-19. Turning to the study itself: Sites across the United States, Italy and Spain contributed samples from acute and convalescent COVID-19. The cDNA or gDNA used as material had been derived from T cells, B-cell-depleted T cells, or PBMCs.

The junction had 6 bases not matched to a gene; V was cut back by 0 bases and J by 0 bases. The CDR3 has 18 residues. Germline values: CDR1 SGHRS, CDR2 YFSETQ. Original processing notes: Reference gene primer amplification yielded estimated nucleated cell counts. TCRdb's copy holds only in-frame clones and misses some; the assay was immunoSEQ multiplex PCR. D and trimming were read from the DNA, whereas the V and J calls and clone size are those reported in that table. This sample has 240,000 or so clones, with around 90% found just once. The sequencing sample was made of peripheral blood. This sequence was found in a man aged 60 to 69 who had recovered from COVID-19. The genes are TRBV5-1 and TRBJ2-6; TRBD1 agrees at 7 bases. CDR3: CASSLEGAFGSGANVLTF. The CDR3 bases are TGCGCCAGCAGCTTGGAGGGGGCGTTCGGCTCTGGGGCCAACGTCCTGACTTTC. Combining the CDR3 with reference TRBV5-1 and TRBJ2-6 gives the whole variable domain KAGVTQTPRYLIKTRGQQVTLSCSPISGHRSVSWYQQTPGQGLQFLFEYFSETQRNKGNFPGRFSGRQFSNSRSEMNVSTLELGDSALYLCASSLEGAFGSGANVLTFGAGSRLTVL.